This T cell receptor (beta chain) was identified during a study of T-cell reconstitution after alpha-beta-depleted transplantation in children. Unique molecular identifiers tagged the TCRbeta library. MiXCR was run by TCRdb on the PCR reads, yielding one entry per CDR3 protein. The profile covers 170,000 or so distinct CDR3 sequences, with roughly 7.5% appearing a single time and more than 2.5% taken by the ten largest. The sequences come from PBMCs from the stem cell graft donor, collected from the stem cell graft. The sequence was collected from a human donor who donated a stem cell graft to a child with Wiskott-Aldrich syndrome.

The CDR3 loop reads CASSLATGSNEQFF. The CDR3 DNA reads as TGCGCCAGCAGCTTGGCGACAGGATCCAATGAGCAGTTCTTC. The V call is TRBV5-1, the J call TRBJ2-1, with a weak D call TRBD1 (6 bases). CDR3 size: 14 residues. The V end lost 0 bases, the J end lost 6 bases, and 10 bases lay between the germline ends. CDR1 and CDR2 from the germline V gene are SGHRS and YFSETQ.